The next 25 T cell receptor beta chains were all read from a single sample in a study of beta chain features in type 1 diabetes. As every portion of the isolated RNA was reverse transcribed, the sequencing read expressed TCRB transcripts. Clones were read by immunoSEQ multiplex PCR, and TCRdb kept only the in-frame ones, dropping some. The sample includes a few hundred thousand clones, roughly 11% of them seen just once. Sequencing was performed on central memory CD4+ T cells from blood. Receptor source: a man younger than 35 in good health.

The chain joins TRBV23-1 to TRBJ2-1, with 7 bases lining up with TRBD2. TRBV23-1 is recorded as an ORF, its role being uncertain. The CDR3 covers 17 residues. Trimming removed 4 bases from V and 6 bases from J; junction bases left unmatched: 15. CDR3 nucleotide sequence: TGCGCCAGCAGTCCCCTAGGGGAGGGAGAGGGTTTCAATGAGCAGTTCTTC. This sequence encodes CASSPLGEGEGFNEQFF.

The DNA for the CDR3 is TGCGCCAGCAGCCCTCTTAAAACTAGCGAAGGTGCAGATACGCAGTATTTT. It yields the protein CASSPLKTSEGADTQYF. The chain combines TRBV5-1 with TRBJ2-3; 7 bases are a match to TRBD2. The CDR3 is 17 residues long. The V segment lost 4 bases and the J segment 4 bases; nucleotides outside the gene matches: 15. Germline-derived CDR1 and CDR2 are SGHRS and YFSETQ.

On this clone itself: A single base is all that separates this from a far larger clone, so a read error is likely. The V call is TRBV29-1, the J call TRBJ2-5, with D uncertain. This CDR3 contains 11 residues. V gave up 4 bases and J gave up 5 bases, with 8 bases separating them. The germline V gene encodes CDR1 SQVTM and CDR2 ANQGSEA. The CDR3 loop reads CSVGPLETQYF. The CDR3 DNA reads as TGCAGCGTTGGGCCTTTGGAGACCCAGTACTTC.

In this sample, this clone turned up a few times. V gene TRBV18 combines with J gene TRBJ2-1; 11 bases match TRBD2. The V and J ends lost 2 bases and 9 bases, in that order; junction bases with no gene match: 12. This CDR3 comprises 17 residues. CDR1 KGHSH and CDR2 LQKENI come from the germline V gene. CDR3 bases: TGTGCCAGCTCACCAAGCGGGGCTAGCGGGAGGAGTAGTGAGCAGTTCTTC. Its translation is CASSPSGASGRSSEQFF.

In DNA form, the CDR3 reads TGCGCCAGCAGCCGGCAGAGGACTAGCTCGGAGACCCAGTACTTC. As protein: CASSRQRTSSETQYF. The chain combines TRBV4-3 with TRBJ2-5; 8 bases line up with TRBD2. The CDR3 spans 15 residues. Trimming at V came to 4 bases and at J to 5 bases, leaving 9 bases not matched to a gene. Germline values: CDR1 LGHNA, CDR2 YSLEER.

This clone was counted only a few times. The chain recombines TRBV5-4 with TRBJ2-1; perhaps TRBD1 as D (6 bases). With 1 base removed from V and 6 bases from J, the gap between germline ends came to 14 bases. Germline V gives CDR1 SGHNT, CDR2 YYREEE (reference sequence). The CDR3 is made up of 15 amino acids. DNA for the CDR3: TGTGCCAGCAGCTTGATCACAGGGAGTGGCAATGAGCAGTTCTTC. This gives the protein CASSLITGSGNEQFF.

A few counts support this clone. The CDR3 DNA reads TGCGCCAGCAGCTTTTTGGACGGTAGCTCCTACGAGCAGTACTTC. Translating it yields CASSFLDGSSYEQYF. This sequence joins TRBV5-1 and TRBJ2-7; no clear D gene. The CDR3 consists of 15 residues. Between the trimmed V and J ends, which lost 2 bases and 0 bases, there was a span of 12 bases. In germline, CDR1 is SGHRS, CDR2 YFSETQ.

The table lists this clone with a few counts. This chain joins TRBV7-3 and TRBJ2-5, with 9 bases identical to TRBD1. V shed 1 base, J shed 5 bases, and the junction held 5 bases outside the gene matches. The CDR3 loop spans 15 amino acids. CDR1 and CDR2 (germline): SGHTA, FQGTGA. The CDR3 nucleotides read TGTGCCAGCAGCTTAAGCACAGGGGGCTGGGAGACCCAGTACTTC. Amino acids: CASSLSTGGWETQYF.

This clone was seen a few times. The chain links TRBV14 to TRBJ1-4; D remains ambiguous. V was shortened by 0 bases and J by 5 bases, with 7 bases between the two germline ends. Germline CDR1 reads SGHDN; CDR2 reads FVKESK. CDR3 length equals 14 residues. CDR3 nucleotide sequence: TGTGCCAGCAGCCAAGAGGCGCAGAATGAAAAACTGTTTTTT. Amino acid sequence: CASSQEAQNEKLFF.

The CDR3 DNA is TGCGCCAGCAGCTTGGCCGGGAGAGGACAGGAGCAGTTCTTC. Residues: CASSLAGRGQEQFF. V and J are TRBV5-1 and TRBJ2-1; the D gene could be TRBD1 or TRBD2 (6 bases each). From germline, CDR1 is SGHRS and CDR2 YFSETQ. This CDR3 spans 14 amino acids. Trimming took 0 bases from V and 10 from J, leaving 14 bases between them. Drawing the rest from reference TRBV5-1 and TRBJ2-1, the complete variable domain is KAGVTQTPRYLIKTRGQQVTLSCSPISGHRSVSWYQQTPGQGLQFLFEYFSETQRNKGNFPGRFSGRQFSNSRSEMNVSTLELGDSALYLCASSLAGRGQEQFFGPGTRLTVL.

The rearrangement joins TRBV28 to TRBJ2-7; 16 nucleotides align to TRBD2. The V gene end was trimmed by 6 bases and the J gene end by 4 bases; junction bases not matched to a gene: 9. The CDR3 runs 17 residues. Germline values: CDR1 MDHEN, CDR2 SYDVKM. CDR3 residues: CASRTPGLAGGGYEQYF. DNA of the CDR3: TGTGCCAGCAGAACTCCGGGACTAGCGGGAGGGGGGTACGAGCAGTACTTC.

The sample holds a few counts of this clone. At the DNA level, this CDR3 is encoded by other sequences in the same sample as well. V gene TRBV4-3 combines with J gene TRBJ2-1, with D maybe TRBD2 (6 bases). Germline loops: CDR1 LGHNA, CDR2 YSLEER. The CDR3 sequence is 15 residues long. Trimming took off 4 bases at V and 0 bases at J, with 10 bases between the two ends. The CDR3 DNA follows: TGCGCCAGCAGCCGTGGAGGGAGCTCCTACAATGAGCAGTTCTTC. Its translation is CASSRGGSSYNEQFF.

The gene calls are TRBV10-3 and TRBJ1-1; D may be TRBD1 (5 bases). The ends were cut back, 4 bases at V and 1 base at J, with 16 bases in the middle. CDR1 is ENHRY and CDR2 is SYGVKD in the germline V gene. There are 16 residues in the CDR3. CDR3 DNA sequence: TGTGCCATCAGTGGCCATTTAGGGGTTTCGAACACTGAAGCTTTCTTT. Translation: CAISGHLGVSNTEAFF.

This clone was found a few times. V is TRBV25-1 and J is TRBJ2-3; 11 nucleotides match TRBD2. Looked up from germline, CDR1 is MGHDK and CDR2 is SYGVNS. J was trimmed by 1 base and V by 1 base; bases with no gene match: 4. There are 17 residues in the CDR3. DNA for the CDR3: TGTGCCAGCAGTGAATTCGGGACTAGCGGCCGCACAGATACGCAGTATTTT. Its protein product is CASSEFGTSGRTDTQYF.

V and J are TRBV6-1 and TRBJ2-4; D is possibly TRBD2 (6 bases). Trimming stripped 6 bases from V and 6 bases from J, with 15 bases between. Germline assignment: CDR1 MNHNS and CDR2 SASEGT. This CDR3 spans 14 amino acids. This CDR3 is CASRGSGSGNIQYF. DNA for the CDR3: TGTGCCAGCAGGGGCAGCGGGTCGGGAAACATTCAGTACTTC.

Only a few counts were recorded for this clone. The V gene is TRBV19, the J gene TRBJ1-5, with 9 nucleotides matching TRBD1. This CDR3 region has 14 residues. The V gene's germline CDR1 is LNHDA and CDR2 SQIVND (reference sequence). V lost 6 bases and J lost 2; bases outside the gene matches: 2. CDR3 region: CASSWDRGNQPQHF. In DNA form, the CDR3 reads TGTGCCAGTAGCTGGGACAGGGGCAATCAGCCCCAGCATTTT. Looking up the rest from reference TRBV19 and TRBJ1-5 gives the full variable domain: DGGITQSPKYLFRKEGQNVTLSCEQNLNHDAMYWYRQDPGQGLRLIYYSQIVNDFQKGDIAEGYSVSREKKESFPLTVTSAQKNPTAFYLCASSWDRGNQPQHFGDGTRLSIL.

Here the CDR3 reads CASSPITGLGYTF. The CDR3 DNA reads TGCGCCAGCAGCCCCATCACCGGTCTTGGCTACACCTTC. This chain joins TRBV5-1 and TRBJ1-2; D not resolved. Germline CDR1 and CDR2: SGHRS and YFSETQ. The CDR3 runs to 13 residues. V was pared by 4 bases and J by 7 bases, with 14 bases between.

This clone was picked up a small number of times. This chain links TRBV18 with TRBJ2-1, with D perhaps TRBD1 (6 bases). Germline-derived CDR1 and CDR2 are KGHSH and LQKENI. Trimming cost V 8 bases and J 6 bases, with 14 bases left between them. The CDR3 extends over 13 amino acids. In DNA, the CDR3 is TGTGCCAGCGCTTCCAAAGGGGGCAATGAGCAGTTCTTC. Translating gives CASASKGGNEQFF.

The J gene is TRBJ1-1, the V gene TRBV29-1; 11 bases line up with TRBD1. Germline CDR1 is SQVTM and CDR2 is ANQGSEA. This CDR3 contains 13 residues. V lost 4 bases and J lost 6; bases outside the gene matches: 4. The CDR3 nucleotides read TGCAGCGTTGTTAGGGACAGGGGGGCTGAAGCTTTCTTT. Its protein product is CSVVRDRGAEAFF.

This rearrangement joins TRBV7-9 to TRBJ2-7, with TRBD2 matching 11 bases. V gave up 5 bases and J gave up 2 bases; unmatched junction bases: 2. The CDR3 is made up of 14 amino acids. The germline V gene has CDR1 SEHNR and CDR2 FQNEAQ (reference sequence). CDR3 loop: CASSLLAGAYEQYF. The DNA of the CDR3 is TGTGCCAGCAGCCTACTAGCGGGGGCCTACGAGCAGTACTTC.

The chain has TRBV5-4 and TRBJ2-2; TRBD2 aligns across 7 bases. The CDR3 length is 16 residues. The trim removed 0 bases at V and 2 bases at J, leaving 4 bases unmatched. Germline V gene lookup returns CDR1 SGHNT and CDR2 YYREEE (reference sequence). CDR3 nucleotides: TGTGCCAGCAGCTTGGAAGCGGGGCTTAACACCGGGGAGCTGTTTTTT. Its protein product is CASSLEAGLNTGELFF. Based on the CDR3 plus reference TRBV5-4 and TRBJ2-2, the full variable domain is ETGVTQSPTHLIKTRGQQVTLRCSSQSGHNTVSWYQQALGQGPQFIFQYYREEENGRGNFPPRFSGLQFPNYSSELNVNALELDDSALYLCASSLEAGLNTGELFFGEGSRLTVL.

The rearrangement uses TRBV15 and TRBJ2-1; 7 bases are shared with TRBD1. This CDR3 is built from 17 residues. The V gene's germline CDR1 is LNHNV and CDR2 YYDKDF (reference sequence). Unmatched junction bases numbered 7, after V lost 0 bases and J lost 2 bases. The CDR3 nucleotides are TGTGCCACCAGCAGAGATCAGAGGGACAGTCCCTACAATGAGCAGTTCTTC. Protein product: CATSRDQRDSPYNEQFF.

The CDR3 nucleotides read TGTGCCAGCAGCTTAGAAGTCGCCACCGCCTACGAGCAGTACTTC. It yields the protein CASSLEVATAYEQYF. The chain joins TRBV7-2 to TRBJ2-7; no definite D call. Per germline, CDR1 SGHTA and CDR2 FQGNSA. The CDR3 is 15 residues long. V dropped 1 base and J dropped 2 bases, with 12 bases sitting between them.

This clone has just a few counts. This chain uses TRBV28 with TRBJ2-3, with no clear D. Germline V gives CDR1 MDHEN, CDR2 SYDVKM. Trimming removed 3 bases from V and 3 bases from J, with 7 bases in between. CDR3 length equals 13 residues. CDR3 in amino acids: CASSFPPTDTQYF. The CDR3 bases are TGTGCCAGCAGTTTTCCCCCGACAGATACGCAGTATTTT.

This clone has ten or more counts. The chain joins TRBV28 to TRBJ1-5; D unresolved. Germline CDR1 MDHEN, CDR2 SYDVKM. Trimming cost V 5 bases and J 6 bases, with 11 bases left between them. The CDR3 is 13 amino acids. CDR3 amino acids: CASSVVGSQPQHF. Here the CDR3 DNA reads TGTGCCAGCAGTGTCGTCGGGTCTCAGCCCCAGCATTTT.